These 8 T cell receptor beta chains were all obtained from the same sample, sequenced in a study of blood T cells in healthy people across ages. A second PCR, run for roughly 6 to 11 cycles, used a sample-barcoded 5' primer plus a J-beta primer mix. TCRdb processed the 5' RACE reads anew with MiXCR; each CDR3 protein has one entry. The table includes about 640,000 distinct CDR3 sequences, about 53% detected once. The sample taken for sequencing was blood. All receptors derive from a man aged 55 to 69 in good health.

This clonotype was recorded a few times. V gene TRBV9 combines with J gene TRBJ2-5; TRBD2 is a possible D gene (6 bases). The V end was cut by 0 bases, the J end by 5 bases, with 14 bases between. The CDR3 is 15 amino acids. The germline V gene encodes CDR1 SGDLS and CDR2 YYNGEE. The CDR3 DNA follows: TGTGCCAGCAGCGTAGATACTAGCATGACGGAGACCCAGTACTTC. Translated, it gives CASSVDTSMTETQYF.

The chain employs TRBV5-1 and TRBJ2-5; weak D call: TRBD1 (6 bases). This CDR3 contains 15 residues. V shed 0 bases and J shed 11 bases, with 20 bases lying between them. In germline, CDR1 is SGHRS, CDR2 YFSETQ. CDR3 residues: CASSLAGENFNGQYF. CDR3 nucleotide sequence: TGCGCCAGCAGCTTGGCAGGGGAAAATTTCAATGGGCAGTACTTC.

This rearrangement joins TRBV20-1 to TRBJ1-4, with D possibly matching TRBD1 (5 bases). CDR3 length: 13 amino acids. CDR1 DFQATT and CDR2 SNEGSKA come from the germline V gene (reference sequence). The CDR3, as DNA: TGCAGCCAAGACAGTCCAGCTAATGAAAAACTGTTTTTT. This translates into CSQDSPANEKLFF.

This clonotype was observed many times. The rearrangement joins TRBV3-1 to TRBJ1-1, with D unclear. V lost 0 bases, J lost 0 bases, and 5 bases lay in between. Looked up from germline, CDR1 is LGHDT and CDR2 is YNNKEL (reference sequence). CDR3 size: 14 residues. Here the CDR3 DNA reads TGTGCCAGCAGCCAAGAGACATTGAACACTGAAGCTTTCTTT. This encodes CASSQETLNTEAFF. The whole variable domain, remainder taken from reference TRBV3-1 and TRBJ1-1, is DTAVSQTPKYLVTQMGNDKSIKCEQNLGHDTMYWYKQDSKKFLKIMFSYNNKELIINETVPNRFSPKSPDKAHLNLHINSLELGDSAVYFCASSQETLNTEAFFGQGTRLTVV.

The V call is TRBV20-1, the J call TRBJ2-3; D possibly corresponds to TRBD1 (5 bases). Germline lookup yields CDR1 DFQATT and CDR2 SNEGSKA (reference sequence). The CDR3 consists of 14 residues. V was shortened by 0 bases and J by 4 bases, with 11 bases between the two germline ends. The CDR3 is CSARDSQGPDTQYF. The CDR3, as DNA: TGCAGTGCTAGAGATAGTCAGGGCCCAGATACGCAGTATTTT.

The V gene is TRBV7-6, the J gene TRBJ2-5, with TRBD2 identical over 7 bases. CDR1 and CDR2 (germline): SGHVS, FNYEAQ. J was trimmed by 2 bases and V by 5 bases; bases with no gene match: 8. This CDR3 region has 15 residues. CDR3 in amino acids: CASSLNMGGQETQYF. In DNA, the CDR3 is TGTGCCAGCAGCCTTAATATGGGAGGGCAAGAGACCCAGTACTTC.

The sample holds one count of this clonotype. The J gene is TRBJ2-1, the V gene TRBV2, with TRBD2 matching over 10 bases. The CDR3 loop spans 15 amino acids. V lost 4 bases and J lost 6; bases outside the gene matches: 6. The germline gives CDR1 SNHLY, CDR2 FYNNEI. CDR3 coding DNA: TGTGCCAGCAGTGGGGGACTAGCGATAGTCAATGAGCAGTTCTTC. This sequence encodes CASSGGLAIVNEQFF.

This chain links TRBV24-1 with TRBJ2-7, with D possibly being TRBD1 (5 bases). The tail of the sequence fits TRBJ2-5 better, so the J call may be wrong. CDR3 size: 14 residues. CDR1 is KGHDR, CDR2 SFDVKD, per germline. The CDR3 coding sequence is TGTGCCACCAGTGATTGGGGCAGACAAGAGACCCAGTACTTC. Residues: CATSDWGRQETQYF.